This T cell receptor (beta chain) was identified during a study of blood T cell repertoires in COVID-19 (dated by TCRdb to about 2020). Background for the entire study: Samples covering the acute and convalescent phases of COVID-19 were provided by collaborators in the United States, Italy and Spain. Where available, HLA class I and class II types were obtained from metadata supplied by the sample provider rather than from assay-based typing. Deeply sampled blood TCRbeta repertoires from subjects exposed to, actively infected with, or recovered from COVID-19 were included in the dataset. Nearly every sample came with metadata listing a de-identified subject ID, COVID-19 status, age in years and sex. The repertoires were released in a freely available public database intended as a resource for research on the immune response to SARS-CoV-2. The prospective study material was composed of cDNA or gDNA derived from T cells, B-cell-depleted T cells, or PBMCs. The samples were drawn from the first 160 participants of the ongoing ImmuneRACE study and from under 1,500 subjects provided by 6 global collaborators. The investigation overall reported the following: The amount of clinical and demographic metadata varied by source and participant and was provided uncurated.

This clone was observed a handful of times. Its antigen is unknown. No qualities accompany the bases; no much larger clone lies one base away. TCRbeta CDR3 regions were amplified from genomic DNA using the immunoSEQ Assay, a bias-controlled multiplex PCR. The paper's data handling went like this. The number of nucleated cells in each sample was estimated by amplification of reference gene primers within the assay. Sequence reads were collapsed and filtered to measure the absolute abundance of every unique TCRbeta CDR3 rearrangement. Productive Simpson clonality was computed per sample as the square root of Simpson's diversity index over productive rearrangements. Drawn from immuneACCESS, this table holds only the in-frame rearrangements with V and J called that TCRdb kept. Clones are partly lost; checked studies trace under half to an unresolved V gene and leave the rest unexplained. From that table come the V and J calls and clone size; the DNA was used to work out D and trimming. This sample has fewer than 80,000 clones in its table, and more than 75% of those were observed once. The top ten clonotypes cover 15% to 20% of the sample.

Collaborating institutions collected whole blood in K2EDTA tubes following their own protocols. Collaborator samples were shipped for TCRbeta analysis as frozen whole blood, isolated PBMCs, or DNA extracted from either sample type. CDR1 and CDR2 (KGHSY, FQNENV) derive from the germline V gene. The CDR3, from cysteine to phenylalanine, totals 16 residues. Just CDR3 DNA is preserved here, 48 bases in frame from base 1. For this chain, trimming is 1 base at the V end and 4 bases at the J end, and the number of junction bases without a gene match is 4. The specimen sequenced was peripheral blood. The receptor was derived from an elderly woman with active or convalescent COVID-19. The chain is encoded by TRBV16 joined to TRBJ2-1; a stretch of 10 junction bases matches TRBD2. The bases are TGTGCCAGCAGCCAATTTAGCGGGGGGAGTTACAATGAGCAGTTCTTC. Protein translation: CASSQFSGGSYNEQFF.